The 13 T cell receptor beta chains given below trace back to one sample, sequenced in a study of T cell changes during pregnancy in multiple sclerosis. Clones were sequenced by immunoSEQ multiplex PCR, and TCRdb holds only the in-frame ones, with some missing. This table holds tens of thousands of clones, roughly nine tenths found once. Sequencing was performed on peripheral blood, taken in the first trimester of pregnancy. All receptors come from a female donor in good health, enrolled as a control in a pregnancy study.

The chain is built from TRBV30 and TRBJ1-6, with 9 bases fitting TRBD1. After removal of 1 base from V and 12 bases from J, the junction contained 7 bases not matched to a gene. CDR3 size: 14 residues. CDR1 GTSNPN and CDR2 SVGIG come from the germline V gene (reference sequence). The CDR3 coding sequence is TGTGCCTGGAGTGACGGACAGGGGTCGGGACCCCTCCACTTT. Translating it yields CAWSDGQGSGPLHF. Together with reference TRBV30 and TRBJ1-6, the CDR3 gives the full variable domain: SQTIHQWPATLVQPVGSPLSLECTVEGTSNPNLYWYRQAAGRGLQLLFYSVGIGQISSEVPQNLSASRPQDRQFILSSKKLLLSDSGFYLCAWSDGQGSGPLHFGNGTRLTVT.

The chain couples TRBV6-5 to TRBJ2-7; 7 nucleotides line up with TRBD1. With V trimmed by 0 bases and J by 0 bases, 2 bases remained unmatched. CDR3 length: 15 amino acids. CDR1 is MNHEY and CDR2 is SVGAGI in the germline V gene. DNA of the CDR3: TGTGCCAGCAGTTACTCAACAGGGGACTCCTACGAGCAGTACTTC. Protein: CASSYSTGDSYEQYF.

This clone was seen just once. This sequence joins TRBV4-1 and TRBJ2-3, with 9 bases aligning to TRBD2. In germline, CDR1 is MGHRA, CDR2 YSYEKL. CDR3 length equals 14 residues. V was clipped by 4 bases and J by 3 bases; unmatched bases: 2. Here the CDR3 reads CASSRGLATDTQYF. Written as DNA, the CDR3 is TGCGCCAGCAGCCGGGGACTAGCTACAGATACGCAGTATTTT.

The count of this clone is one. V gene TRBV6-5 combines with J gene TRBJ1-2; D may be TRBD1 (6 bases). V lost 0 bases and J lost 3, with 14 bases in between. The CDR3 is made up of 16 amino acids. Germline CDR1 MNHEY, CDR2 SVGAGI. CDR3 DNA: TGTGCCAGCAGTTACTCGATTCAGGGGCCCCACTATGGCTACACCTTC. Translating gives CASSYSIQGPHYGYTF.

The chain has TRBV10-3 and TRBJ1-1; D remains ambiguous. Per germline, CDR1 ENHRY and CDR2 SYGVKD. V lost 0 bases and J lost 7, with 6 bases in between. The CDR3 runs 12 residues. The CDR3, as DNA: TGTGCCATCAGTGAGTCCGGAGTTGAAGCTTTCTTT. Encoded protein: CAISESGVEAFF.

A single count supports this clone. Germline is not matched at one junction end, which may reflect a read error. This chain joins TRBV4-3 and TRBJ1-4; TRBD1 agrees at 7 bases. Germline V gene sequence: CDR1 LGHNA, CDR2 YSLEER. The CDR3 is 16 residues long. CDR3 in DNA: TGCGCCAGCAGCCAAGGCCCCGACAGGGCTAACGAAAAACTGTTTTTT. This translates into CASSQGPDRANEKLFF.

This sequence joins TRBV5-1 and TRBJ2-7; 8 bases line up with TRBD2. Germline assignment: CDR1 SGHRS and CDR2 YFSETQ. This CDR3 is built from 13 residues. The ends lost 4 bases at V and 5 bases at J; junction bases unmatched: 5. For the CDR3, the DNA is TGCGCCAGCAGCGTTGGGACTAGTGACGAGCAGTACTTC. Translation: CASSVGTSDEQYF.

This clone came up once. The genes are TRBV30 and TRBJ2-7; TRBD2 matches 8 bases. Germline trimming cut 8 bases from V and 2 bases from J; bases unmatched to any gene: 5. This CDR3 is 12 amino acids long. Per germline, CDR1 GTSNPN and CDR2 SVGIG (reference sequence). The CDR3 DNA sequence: TGTGCCCGCTCGGGGGGGCCCTACGAGCAGTACTTC. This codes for CARSGGPYEQYF.

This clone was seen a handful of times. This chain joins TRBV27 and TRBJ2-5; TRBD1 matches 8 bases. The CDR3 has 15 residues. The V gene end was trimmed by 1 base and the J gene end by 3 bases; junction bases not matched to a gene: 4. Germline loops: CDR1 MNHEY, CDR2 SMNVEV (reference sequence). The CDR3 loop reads CASSLYPGQEETQYF. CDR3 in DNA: TGTGCCAGCAGTTTATACCCGGGACAGGAAGAGACCCAGTACTTC.

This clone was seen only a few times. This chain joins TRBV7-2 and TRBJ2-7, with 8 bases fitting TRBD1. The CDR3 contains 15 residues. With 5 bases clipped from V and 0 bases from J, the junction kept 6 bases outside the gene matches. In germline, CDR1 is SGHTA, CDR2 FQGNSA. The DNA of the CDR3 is TGTGCCAGCAGCGTTCAGACAGGGGACTCCTACGAGCAGTACTTC. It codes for CASSVQTGDSYEQYF.

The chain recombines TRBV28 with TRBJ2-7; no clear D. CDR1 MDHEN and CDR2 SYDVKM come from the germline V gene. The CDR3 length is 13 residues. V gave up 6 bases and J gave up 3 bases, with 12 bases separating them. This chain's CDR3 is CASRESSLYEQYF. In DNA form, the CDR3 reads TGTGCCAGCAGGGAGTCAAGTCTCTACGAGCAGTACTTC.

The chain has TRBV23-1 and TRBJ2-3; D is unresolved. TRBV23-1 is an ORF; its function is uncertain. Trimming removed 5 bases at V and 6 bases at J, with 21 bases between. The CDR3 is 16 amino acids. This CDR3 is CASSNIPFLVEDTQYF. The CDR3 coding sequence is TGCGCCAGCAGTAATATCCCCTTTCTTGTTGAGGATACGCAGTATTTT.

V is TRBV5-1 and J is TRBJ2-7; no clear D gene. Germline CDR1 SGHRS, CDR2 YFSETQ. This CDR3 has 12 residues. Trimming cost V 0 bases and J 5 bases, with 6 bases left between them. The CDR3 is CASSLVADEQYF. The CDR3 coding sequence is TGCGCCAGCAGCTTGGTGGCAGACGAGCAGTACTTC.